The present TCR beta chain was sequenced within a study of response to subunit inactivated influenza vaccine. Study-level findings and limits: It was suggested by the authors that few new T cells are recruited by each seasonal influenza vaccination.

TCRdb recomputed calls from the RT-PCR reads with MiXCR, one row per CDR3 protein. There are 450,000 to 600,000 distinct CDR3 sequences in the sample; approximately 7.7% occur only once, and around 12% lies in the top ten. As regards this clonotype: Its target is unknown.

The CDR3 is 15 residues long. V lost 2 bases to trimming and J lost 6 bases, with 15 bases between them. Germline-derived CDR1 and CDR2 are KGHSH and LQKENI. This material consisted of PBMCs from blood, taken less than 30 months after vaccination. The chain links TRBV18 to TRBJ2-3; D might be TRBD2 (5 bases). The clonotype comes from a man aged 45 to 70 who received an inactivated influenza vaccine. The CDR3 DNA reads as TGTGCCAGCTCACCAGCAGCTAGCCTTTTGGATACGCAGTATTTT. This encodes CASSPAASLLDTQYF.